Shown below are 14 T cell receptor beta chains from a single sample sequenced in a study of patients and donors after allogeneic stem cell transplantation. One entry per CDR3 protein results from TCRdb running MiXCR on the RT-PCR reads. The data hold under 30,000 distinct CDR3 sequences, with around 28% observed a single time. The sequenced material came from blood, either unsorted or a sorted T cell fraction (not recorded which). These receptors all stem from a human donor who was either an allogeneic HSCT recipient or a stem cell or donor lymphocyte infusion donor (not recorded which). It is not recorded whose cells these are; they may come from a transplant donor.

The rearrangement links TRBV12-3 or TRBV12-4 to TRBJ2-1; TRBD2 aligns across 10 bases. The CDR3 is 18 amino acids. The V segment lost 7 bases and the J segment 3 bases; nucleotides outside the gene matches: 15. The CDR3 DNA reads TGTGCCAGCACCCTGGGGGATAGCGGGGGGCCTTTCTACAATGAGCAGTTCTTC. This gives the protein CASTLGDSGGPFYNEQFF.

The chain is built from TRBV20-1 and TRBJ1-5; 8 bases are shared with TRBD1. The CDR3 has 16 residues. CDR1 is DFQATT, CDR2 SNEGSKA, per germline (reference sequence). V shed 1 base, J shed 6 bases, and the junction held 11 bases outside the gene matches. The CDR3 DNA follows: TGCAGTGCTAGAGGGGGTCCCGGCCAGGGGGCTCAGCCCCAGCATTTT. Protein: CSARGGPGQGAQPQHF.

The rearrangement joins TRBV5-1 to TRBJ2-2; 8 bases line up with TRBD1. This CDR3 spans 16 amino acids. CDR1 and CDR2 (germline): SGHRS, YFSETQ. V was pared by 4 bases and J by 3 bases, with 8 bases of the junction left unmatched. The CDR3 DNA is TGCGCCAGCAGCCTACGGGACAGGACTTACACCGGGGAGCTGTTTTTT. Its protein product is CASSLRDRTYTGELFF.

The genes are TRBV12-3 or TRBV12-4 and TRBJ2-5; 9 bases fit TRBD1. J lost 5 bases, V lost 3 bases, and 7 bases had no gene match. The CDR3 extends over 15 amino acids. The CDR3 DNA reads as TGTGCCAGCAGTTTTAACACAGGGGGCCTTGAGACCCAGTACTTC. Its protein is CASSFNTGGLETQYF.

This clonotype was observed a few times. This chain joins TRBV12-3 or TRBV12-4 and TRBJ1-3, with 7 bases identical to TRBD1. This CDR3 comprises 17 residues. J gave up 0 bases and V 4 bases, and 9 bases lay outside the gene matches. CDR3: CASSSAWGTASGNTIYF. The DNA of the CDR3 is TGTGCCAGCAGTTCAGCCTGGGGGACAGCCTCTGGAAACACCATATATTTT.

V gene TRBV20-1 combines with J gene TRBJ2-1; a possible D gene is TRBD1 (6 bases). CDR1 is DFQATT, CDR2 SNEGSKA, per germline (reference sequence). V was shortened by 1 base and J by 3 bases, with 10 bases between the two germline ends. CDR3 length equals 14 residues. The CDR3 spells CSARAPRGYNEQFF. As DNA, the CDR3 is TGCAGTGCTAGAGCTCCCAGGGGCTACAATGAGCAGTTCTTC.

This clonotype has a count of ten or more. The chain carries TRBV25-1 and TRBJ2-1, with 10 bases lining up with TRBD1. The germline gives CDR1 MGHDK, CDR2 SYGVNS. The length of the CDR3 is 16 residues. V lost 4 bases and J lost 4; bases outside the gene matches: 7. The DNA for the CDR3 is TGTGCCAGCAGTGCCTCCGGGACAGGGGTATACAATGAGCAGTTCTTC. It translates to CASSASGTGVYNEQFF.

This chain links TRBV6-6 with TRBJ1-5; D is possibly TRBD1 (5 bases). There are 16 residues in the CDR3. V gave up 0 bases and J gave up 11 bases, with 20 bases separating them. Germline lookup yields CDR1 MNHNY and CDR2 SVGAGI (reference sequence). This chain's CDR3 is CASSYSPGTESWAQHF. The CDR3 nucleotides are TGTGCCAGCAGTTACTCCCCCGGGACCGAGAGTTGGGCCCAGCATTTT.

This sequence joins TRBV27 and TRBJ2-3; either TRBD1 or TRBD2 may fit D (5 bases each). CDR1 and CDR2 (germline): MNHEY, SMNVEV (reference sequence). There are 15 residues in the CDR3. Deletions cut 7 bases from V and 4 bases from J, with 18 bases between. As DNA, the CDR3 is TGTGCCAGCAAAGGGAGTGGGACCGGATCAGATACGCAGTATTTT. Translated, it gives CASKGSGTGSDTQYF.

Concerning this clonotype: At one boundary the junction diverges from the germline segment, which might be a read error. The chain carries TRBV7-9 and TRBJ1-1; D ambiguous. Per germline, CDR1 SEHNR and CDR2 FQNEAQ (reference sequence). The CDR3 has 13 amino acids. CDR3 loop: CASSLSLWPEAFF. The CDR3 DNA follows: TGTGCCAGCAGCTTATCCCTCTGGCCTGAAGCTTTTTTT.

The chain couples TRBV5-5 to TRBJ1-2; a possible D gene is TRBD1 (5 bases). CDR1 and CDR2 (germline): SGHKS, YYEKEE (reference sequence). V lost 6 bases and J 8 bases, leaving 23 bases between the germline ends. This CDR3 comprises 15 residues. CDR3 region: CASILRAGTEIGYTF. The CDR3 DNA is TGTGCCAGCATCCTTAGGGCCGGGACGGAAATCGGCTACACCTTC.

This clonotype was seen only a few times. The chain couples TRBV10-3 to TRBJ1-2; D remains ambiguous. V lost 0 bases, J lost 1 base, and 6 bases lay in between. This CDR3 comprises 14 residues. Germline V gene lookup returns CDR1 ENHRY and CDR2 SYGVKD. CDR3 bases: TGTGCCATCAGTGAGTCGTATCTTAACTATGGCTACACCTTC. Its protein product is CAISESYLNYGYTF.

This clonotype has a handful of counts. V and J are TRBV3-1 and TRBJ1-1, with no clear D. The germline V gene has CDR1 LGHDT and CDR2 YNNKEL (reference sequence). V was shortened by 0 bases and J by 0 bases, with 11 bases between the two germline ends. The CDR3 consists of 16 residues. The CDR3 DNA is TGTGCCAGCAGCCAAGAAGCTCAGACAATGAACACTGAAGCTTTCTTT. Translating gives CASSQEAQTMNTEAFF.

The J gene is TRBJ2-3, the V gene TRBV4-2; a weak D match, TRBD1 (5 bases). The CDR3 has 16 amino acids. The germline V gene encodes CDR1 LGHNA and CDR2 YNFKEQ. With 0 bases removed from V and 0 bases from J, the gap between germline ends came to 10 bases. This CDR3 is CASSQDRAGSTDTQYF. As DNA, the CDR3 is TGTGCCAGCAGCCAAGATCGGGCAGGGAGCACAGATACGCAGTATTTT.